The present entry profiles one TCR beta chain with its context. Its antigen is not identified. Germline and junction disagree at one end, which may indicate a read error. The CDR3 has 14 residues. By quantitative 5'-RACE with molecular barcodes, the TCR beta libraries were made. TCRdb recomputed calls from the 5' RACE reads with MiXCR, one row per CDR3 protein. The table lists roughly 400,000 distinct CDR3 sequences, under 25% of them singletons. The sample originates from a study of CD8 T cells in ankylosing spondylitis. Study results and caveats: Characteristic of ankylosing spondylitis blood, it appeared, was a TCR beta motif comprising roughly 8 highly homologous variants.

The gene calls are TRBV12-3 or TRBV12-4 and TRBJ2-3; 11 bases match TRBD2. Sequenced input: blood, either unsorted or a sorted T cell fraction (not recorded which). The clonotype originates from a male donor with ankylosing spondylitis. The CDR3 region has the DNA TGTGCCAGCAGTATAGCGGGAGGGTCAGATACGCAGTATTTT. This translates into CASSIAGGSDTQYF.